The 23 T cell receptor beta chains presented below share a single source sample, sequenced in a study of human T cells and chemical hapten exposure. Time point indicated: patch test 1, 2 weeks after DPC sensitization. Treatment specified: therapeutic diphenylcyclopropenone sensitization with weekly scalp DPC. TCRdb used MiXCR to reprocess the RACE reads, holding one entry per CDR3 protein. The data show roughly 180,000 distinct CDR3 sequences, more than 12% seen once. This material consisted of whole blood, taken in connection with sensitization to the hapten diphenylcyclopropenone (DPC). The receptors were gathered from a woman aged 25 to 39 with alopecia areata. Some clones in this sample may be carry-over from other donors' samples.

Written as DNA, the CDR3 is TGTGCCAGCAGTGAGTTGGGGTCTCGTATCACTGAAGCTTTCTTT. It codes for CASSELGSRITEAFF. The chain couples TRBV2 to TRBJ1-1, with D unresolved. The CDR3 is 15 amino acids. Trimming left V 3 bases short and J 4 bases short, with 15 bases between. Germline values: CDR1 SNHLY, CDR2 FYNNEI.

There are a few counts of this clonotype. The chain couples TRBV4-3 to TRBJ1-5; the D gene is possibly TRBD1 (6 bases). The V end lost 4 bases, the J end lost 9 bases, and 13 bases lay between the germline ends. From germline, CDR1 is LGHNA and CDR2 YSLEER. This CDR3 has 13 amino acids. The CDR3 DNA follows: TGCGCCAGCAGCCTCTACAGGGTTCGGCCCCAGCATTTT. Translating it yields CASSLYRVRPQHF.

The sample holds many counts of this clonotype. J is TRBJ1-5 and V is TRBV7-8, with D possibly matching TRBD1 (5 bases). In germline, CDR1 is SGHVS, CDR2 FQNEAQ. V was shortened by 3 bases and J by 1 base, with 10 bases between the two germline ends. The CDR3 runs 15 residues. The CDR3 nucleotides are TGTGCCAGCAGCTTGTACCGGGACAGCAATCAGCCCCAGCATTTT. Encoded protein: CASSLYRDSNQPQHF.

This chain links TRBV7-3 with TRBJ2-2, with a weak D call TRBD1 (6 bases). The CDR3 runs to 16 residues. Germline V gene lookup returns CDR1 SGHTA and CDR2 FQGTGA. Trimming removed 3 bases from V and 4 bases from J, with 15 bases in between. The CDR3 nucleotides read TGTGCCAGCAGCTTTGCGCCTGGACAGCGCACCGGGGAGCTGTTTTTT. Amino acid sequence: CASSFAPGQRTGELFF.

The rearrangement joins TRBV20-1 to TRBJ1-1, with a possible D match to TRBD1 (6 bases). The germline gives CDR1 DFQATT, CDR2 SNEGSKA (reference sequence). The CDR3 is 16 amino acids. V lost 1 base to trimming and J lost 1 base, with 16 bases between them. The CDR3 protein is CSARGSGVDSNTEAFF. The CDR3 DNA reads TGCAGTGCTAGAGGATCAGGGGTGGACTCGAACACTGAAGCTTTCTTT.

This clonotype has more than one count but fewer than ten. This chain joins TRBV9 and TRBJ2-3, with D hard to call. Trimming shortened V by 0 bases and J by 2 bases, and 4 bases separated the two germline ends. The CDR3 runs 13 residues. Per the germline V gene, CDR1 is SGDLS and CDR2 is YYNGEE. The CDR3 here is CASSVGVTDTQYF. The CDR3 DNA sequence: TGTGCCAGCAGCGTAGGCGTCACAGATACGCAGTATTTT.

V gene TRBV2 combines with J gene TRBJ1-1; maybe TRBD1 (5 bases). The V gene lost 5 bases and the J gene lost 4 bases, with 14 bases spanning the gap. CDR1 is SNHLY and CDR2 is FYNNEI in the germline V gene. The CDR3 consists of 14 residues. As DNA, the CDR3 is TGTGCCAGCAGTTCGGGGCCCCTGGGCACTGAAGCTTTCTTT. It translates to CASSSGPLGTEAFF.

Only a few counts were recorded for this clonotype. This chain uses TRBV5-5 with TRBJ2-1; the D is unclear. Germline assignment: CDR1 SGHKS and CDR2 YYEKEE (reference sequence). V gave up 3 bases and J gave up 5 bases, with 9 bases separating them. The CDR3 runs to 13 residues. The CDR3 sequence: CASSYNPHNEQFF. CDR3 sequence (DNA): TGTGCCAGCAGCTACAACCCTCACAATGAGCAGTTCTTC.

The V and J genes are TRBV19 and TRBJ1-6; TRBD1 agrees at 9 bases. The V segment lost 5 bases and the J segment 8 bases; nucleotides outside the gene matches: 4. CDR3 length: 14 amino acids. CDR1 and CDR2 (germline): LNHDA, SQIVND (reference sequence). The CDR3 spells CASSPRDRDSPLHF. For the CDR3, the DNA is TGTGCCAGTAGTCCGCGGGACAGGGATTCACCCCTCCACTTT.

The chain carries TRBV5-4 and TRBJ2-1; D possibly matches TRBD1 or TRBD2 (6 bases each). Trimming took off 4 bases at V and 1 base at J, with 21 bases between the two ends. The CDR3 length is 18 residues. CDR1 and CDR2 from the germline V gene are SGHNT and YYREEE (reference sequence). The CDR3 bases are TGTGCCAGCAGCAGAAGGGGGGCGGGCACAATATCCTACAATGAGCAGTTCTTC. This encodes CASSRRGAGTISYNEQFF.

This clonotype was counted ten times or more. V gene TRBV7-9 combines with J gene TRBJ2-2, with D possibly being TRBD2 (6 bases). V lost 8 bases to trimming and J lost 1 base, with 8 bases between them. Per germline, CDR1 SEHNR and CDR2 FQNEAQ (reference sequence). There are 13 residues in the CDR3. CDR3 nucleotide sequence: TGTGCCAGCGGCGGGAAGAACACCGGGGAGCTGTTTTTT. Protein: CASGGKNTGELFF. Supplemented by reference TRBV7-9 and TRBJ2-2, the full variable domain reads DTGVSQNPRHKITKRGQNVTFRCDPISEHNRLYWYRQTLGQGPEFLTYFQNEAQLEKSRLLSDRFSAERPKGSFSTLEIQRTEQGDSAMYLCASGGKNTGELFFGEGSRLTVL.

V is TRBV7-8 and J is TRBJ2-2; 8 bases are a match to TRBD1. Trimming removed 4 bases from V and 4 bases from J; junction bases left unmatched: 11. There are 17 residues in the CDR3. The germline CDR1 and CDR2 sequences are SGHVS and FQNEAQ. DNA of the CDR3: TGTGCCAGCAGCTGGACAGGGAGGACTACGGTCACCGGGGAGCTGTTTTTT. It encodes CASSWTGRTTVTGELFF.

This chain connects TRBV18 to TRBJ2-7, with a possible D match to TRBD1 (6 bases). Deletions cut 4 bases from V and 6 bases from J, with 13 bases between. The CDR3 extends over 13 amino acids. Germline CDR1 and CDR2: KGHSH and LQKENI. The CDR3 DNA follows: TGTGCCAGCTCACGAATTACAGGGAGCGAGCAGTACTTC. It yields the protein CASSRITGSEQYF.

The chain links TRBV29-1 to TRBJ2-3; no clear D gene. The germline CDR1 and CDR2 sequences are SQVTM and ANQGSEA. CDR3 size: 12 residues. V lost 7 bases to trimming and J lost 3 bases, with 11 bases between them. The CDR3 region is CSARRGTDTQYF. The CDR3 DNA sequence: TGCAGCGCCCGCAGAGGAACAGATACGCAGTATTTT.

The V and J genes are TRBV27 and TRBJ2-7; possibly TRBD1 for D (5 bases). This CDR3 contains 13 residues. CDR1 is MNHEY and CDR2 is SMNVEV in the germline V gene (reference sequence). Trimming cost V 2 bases and J 6 bases, with 11 bases left between them. The chain's CDR3 is CASSLRFRGEQYF. The CDR3 DNA is TGTGCCAGCAGTTTAAGGTTTAGGGGCGAGCAGTACTTC.

The chain couples TRBV6-6 to TRBJ2-3, with TRBD2 matching 9 bases. The germline CDR1 and CDR2 sequences are MNHNY and SVGAGI (reference sequence). V gave up 9 bases and J gave up 3 bases; unmatched junction bases: 7. The CDR3 is made up of 14 amino acids. The CDR3 region has the DNA TGTGCCAGTCTTAAGCGGGAGGCGACAGATACGCAGTATTTT. It specifies CASLKREATDTQYF.

The V call is TRBV5-1, the J call TRBJ2-7; D is perhaps TRBD1 or TRBD2 (5 bases each). V lost 2 bases to trimming and J lost 3 bases, with 12 bases between them. Looked up from germline, CDR1 is SGHRS and CDR2 is YFSETQ. The CDR3 covers 14 residues. The CDR3 protein is CASSLLGAHYEQYF. Written as DNA, the CDR3 is TGCGCCAGCAGCTTACTAGGGGCCCACTACGAGCAGTACTTC.

This clonotype was seen repeatedly, ten times or more. V and J are TRBV6-1 and TRBJ2-2, with D unresolved. CDR3 length: 14 residues. Trimming cost V 3 bases and J 6 bases, with 11 bases left between them. The germline V gene encodes CDR1 MNHNS and CDR2 SASEGT. The CDR3 protein is CASSELRNSGELFF. The CDR3 coding sequence is TGTGCCAGCAGTGAGCTAAGGAATTCCGGGGAGCTGTTTTTT.

This clonotype appeared many times. The rearrangement joins TRBV7-2 to TRBJ1-5; 8 nucleotides agree with TRBD1. V lost 6 bases to trimming and J lost 1 base; unmatched junction nucleotides: 11. CDR1 SGHTA and CDR2 FQGNSA come from the germline V gene. The CDR3 consists of 17 residues. The CDR3 sequence: CASSLKGTGGSNQPQHF. CDR3 in DNA: TGTGCCAGCAGTTTAAAAGGGACAGGAGGGAGCAATCAGCCCCAGCATTTT. The full variable domain, completed using reference TRBV7-2 and TRBJ1-5, is GAGVSQSPSNKVTEKGKDVELRCDPISGHTALYWYRQSLGQGLEFLIYFQGNSAPDKSGLPSDRFSAERTGGSVSTLTIQRTQQEDSAVYLCASSLKGTGGSNQPQHFGDGTRLSIL.

The sample holds a few counts of this clonotype. The V call is TRBV11-2, the J call TRBJ1-1; weak D call: TRBD1 (6 bases). Germline-derived CDR1 and CDR2 are SGHAT and FQNNGV. The CDR3 runs to 14 residues. The V gene lost 6 bases and the J gene lost 5 bases, with 16 bases spanning the gap. The CDR3 here is CASRQAGGATEAFF. DNA of the CDR3: TGTGCCAGCAGACAGGCGGGGGGCGCAACTGAAGCTTTCTTT.

This clonotype came up a few times. The chain combines TRBV7-6 with TRBJ1-4; D is perhaps TRBD1 (6 bases). Germline V gene sequence: CDR1 SGHVS, CDR2 FNYEAQ. V shed 5 bases and J shed 5 bases, with 15 bases lying between them. This CDR3 has 15 amino acids. CDR3 sequence (DNA): TGTGCCAGCAGCCGAACAGGGATCGGGAATGAAAAACTGTTTTTT. It translates to CASSRTGIGNEKLFF.

The V and J genes are TRBV9 and TRBJ1-2; no reliable D call. Germline CDR1 SGDLS, CDR2 YYNGEE. This CDR3 spans 15 amino acids. V lost 4 bases and J 4 bases, leaving 17 bases between the germline ends. The CDR3 DNA sequence: TGTGCCAGCAGCCCCCGACCTGAGGTCGGCTATGGCTACACCTTC. It yields the protein CASSPRPEVGYGYTF.

This clonotype was counted only a few times. The CDR3: CASRQQGYIQYF. The CDR3 DNA follows: TGTGCCAGCAGACAACAGGGATACATTCAGTACTTC. The chain carries TRBV28 and TRBJ2-4, with D perhaps TRBD1 (6 bases). The CDR3 has 12 residues. The V end lost 6 bases, the J end lost 8 bases, and 11 bases lay between the germline ends. Germline V gene data show CDR1 as MDHEN and CDR2 as SYDVKM.